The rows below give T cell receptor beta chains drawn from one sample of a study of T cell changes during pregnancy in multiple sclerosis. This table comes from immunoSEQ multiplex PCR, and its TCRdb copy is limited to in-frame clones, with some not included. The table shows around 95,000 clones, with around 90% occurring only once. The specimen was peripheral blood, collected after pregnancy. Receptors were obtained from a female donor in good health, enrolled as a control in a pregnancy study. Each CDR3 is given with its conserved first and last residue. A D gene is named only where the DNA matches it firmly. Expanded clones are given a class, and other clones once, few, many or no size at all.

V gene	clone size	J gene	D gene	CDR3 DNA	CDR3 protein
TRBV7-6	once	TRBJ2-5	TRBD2	TGTGCCAGCAGCTCTAGCGGGGGGGCCTCGGGAGAGACCCAGTACTTC	CASSSSGGASGETQYF
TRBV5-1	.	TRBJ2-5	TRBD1	TGCGCCAGCAGTGATCAGGGGGCGCGCGAGACCCAGTACTTC	CASSDQGARETQYF
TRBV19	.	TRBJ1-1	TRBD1	TGTGCCAGTCAAGAACAGGGGGGCTCTGAAGCTTTCTTT	CASQEQGGSEAFF
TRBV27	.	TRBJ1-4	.	TGTGCCAGCAGTTTATCGATAAGGAGCTCCCGCAATGAAAAACTGTTTTTT	CASSLSIRSSRNEKLFF
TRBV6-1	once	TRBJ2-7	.	TGTGCCAGCAGTACTTCCTACGAGCAGTACTTC	CASSTSYEQYF
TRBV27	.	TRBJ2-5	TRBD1	TGTGCCAGCAAGGACCCAGGGGGCCTACCCCCAGAGACCCAGTACTTC	CASKDPGGLPPETQYF
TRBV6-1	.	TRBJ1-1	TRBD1	TGTGCCAGCAGAGACTCCAAGGGGGCGGTCACTGAAGCTTTCTTT	CASRDSKGAVTEAFF
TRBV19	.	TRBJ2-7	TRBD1	TGTGCCAGTAGTATACAGGGGGCCGGCTACGAGCAGTACTTC	CASSIQGAGYEQYF
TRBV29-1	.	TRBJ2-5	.	TGCAGCGTTGAAGATGCAGGGGGCTGGGTAGCGGGCATTCGTGAGACCCAGTACTTC	CSVEDAGGWVAGIRETQYF
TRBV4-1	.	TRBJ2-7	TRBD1	TGCGCCAGCAGCCCAGGACAGGGGGCTTCGCGGCCGTACTTC	CASSPGQGASRPYF
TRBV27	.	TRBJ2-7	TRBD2	TGTGCCAGCAGTTTCTCTAGCGGTTACTCCTACGAGCAGTACTTC	CASSFSSGYSYEQYF
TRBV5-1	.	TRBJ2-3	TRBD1	TGCGCCAGCAGCTTCATGGGTCAGGACAGGGGGCTTGTAGATACGCAGTATTTT	CASSFMGQDRGLVDTQYF
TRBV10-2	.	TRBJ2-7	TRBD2	TGCGCCAGCCTCAAAACTAGCGGGGGGGCCTACGAGCAGTACTTC	CASLKTSGGAYEQYF
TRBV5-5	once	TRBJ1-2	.	TGTGCCAGCAGCTTGAAGGGGGGGAACTATGGCTACACCTTC	CASSLKGGNYGYTF
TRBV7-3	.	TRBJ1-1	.	TGTGCCAGCAGCTTAGAGGGGGTCGGAATGAACACTGAAGCTTTCTTT	CASSLEGVGMNTEAFF
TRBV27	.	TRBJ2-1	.	TGTGCCAGCAGTTATGAGCGCTACAATGAGCAGTTCTTC	CASSYERYNEQFF
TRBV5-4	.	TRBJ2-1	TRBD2	TGTGCCAGCTCTCCTGGACTAGCGGGGTTGTATGAGCAGTTCTTC	CASSPGLAGLYEQFF
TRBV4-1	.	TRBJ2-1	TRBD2	TGCGCCAGCAGCCAAGATACGGGAGGAATCCGGGGTGGGCAGTTCTTC	CASSQDTGGIRGGQFF
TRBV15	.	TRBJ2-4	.	TGTGCCACCAGCGGCCCGGGGGTATCCAAAAACATTCAGTACTTC	CATSGPGVSKNIQYF
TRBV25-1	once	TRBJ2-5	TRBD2	TGTGCCAGCAGTGAGACGGGACTAGCGGAAGAGACCCAGTACTTC	CASSETGLAEETQYF
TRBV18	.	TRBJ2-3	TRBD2	TGTGCCAGCTCACCAATCCCCCGCGGGCGGGGGGGCACAGATACGCAGTATTTT	CASSPIPRGRGGTDTQYF
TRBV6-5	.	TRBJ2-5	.	TGTGCCAGCAGCATGGGGGGAAAAGAGACCCAGTACTTC	CASSMGGKETQYF
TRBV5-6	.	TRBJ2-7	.	TGTGCCAGCAGCTTGCTGGCTGTGGGCTTTGGAATATACGAGCAGTACTTC	CASSLLAVGFGIYEQYF
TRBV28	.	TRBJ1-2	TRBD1	TGTGCCAGCAGTACGCAGGGGGACTCCTTTTATGGCTACACCTTC	CASSTQGDSFYGYTF
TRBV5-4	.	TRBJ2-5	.	TGTGCCAGCAGCTTGTTAAGCCACGGGGAAGAGACCCAGTACTTC	CASSLLSHGEETQYF
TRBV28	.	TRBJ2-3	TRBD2	TGTGCGATGTCTAGCGGGGGGGCGAGGCCTTATACGCAGTATTTT	CAMSSGGARPYTQYF
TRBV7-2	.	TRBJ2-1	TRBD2	TGTGCCAGCAGCACCGGGACTAGCGGGATTAATGAGCAGTTCTTC	CASSTGTSGINEQFF
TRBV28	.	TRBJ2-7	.	TGTGCCAGCGGAGACTACGAGCAGTACTTC	CASGDYEQYF
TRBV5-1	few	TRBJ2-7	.	TGCGCCAGCAAGAAGGGAGGCTCCTACGAGCAGTACTTC	CASKKGGSYEQYF
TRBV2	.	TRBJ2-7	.	TGTGCCAGCAGTGGACTTGGACCACTAGTTTTC	CASSGLGPLVF
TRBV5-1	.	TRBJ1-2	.	TGCGCCAGCAGCCCGTGGACAGCTAACTATGGCTACACCTTC	CASSPWTANYGYTF
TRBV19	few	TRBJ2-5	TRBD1	TGTGCCAGTACCAGACAGGGGGTGGGCGAGACCCAGTACTTC	CASTRQGVGETQYF
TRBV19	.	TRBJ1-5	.	TGTGCCAGTAGTATAGGGCGACAGGTCCGAAGCAATCAGCCCCAGCATTTT	CASSIGRQVRSNQPQHF
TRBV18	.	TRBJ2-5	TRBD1	TGTGCCAGCTTCCGGACAGGACAAGAGACCCAGTACTTC	CASFRTGQETQYF
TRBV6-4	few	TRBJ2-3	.	TGTGCCAGCAGTGACTCGAGCGAACGTACGCAGTATTTT	CASSDSSERTQYF
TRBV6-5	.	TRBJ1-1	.	TGTGCCAGCAGGCCTCAGAGGTTCACTGAAGCTTTCTTT	CASRPQRFTEAFF
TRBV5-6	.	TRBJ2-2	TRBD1	TGTGCCAGCAGCTCGGGGACAGGGGTAAACACCGGGGAGCTGTTTTTT	CASSSGTGVNTGELFF
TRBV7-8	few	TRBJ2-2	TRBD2	TGTGCCAGCAGCTTAGGGATAGCGGGAGGGCGGTTCGGGGAGCTGTTTTTT	CASSLGIAGGRFGELFF
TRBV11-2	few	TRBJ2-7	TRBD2	TGTGCCAGCAGCTTAGCGGGACTAGGGGGGGGCGAGCAGTACTTC	CASSLAGLGGGEQYF
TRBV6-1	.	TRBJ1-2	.	TGTGCCAGCATCCACACGGGAGGGGGCTATGGCTACACCTTC	CASIHTGGGYGYTF
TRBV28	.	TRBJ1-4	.	TGTGCCAGCAGTGCCAGGGAGGGCGAAAAACTGTTTTTT	CASSAREGEKLFF
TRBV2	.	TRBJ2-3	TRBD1	TGTGCCAGCAGGCCGACAGGGTTGGCAGATACGCAGTATTTT	CASRPTGLADTQYF
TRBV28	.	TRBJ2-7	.	TGTGCCAGCAGTTTCCCCCGGTCCAGGGATTCCTACGAGCAGTACTTC	CASSFPRSRDSYEQYF
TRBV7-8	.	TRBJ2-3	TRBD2	TGTGCCAGCAGCTTACGGCCGGGACTAGGGGGCACAGATACGCAGTATTTT	CASSLRPGLGGTDTQYF
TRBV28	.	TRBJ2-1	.	TGTGCCAGCAGTATCCCCCCGAAAGCGAGCTCCTACAATGAGCAGTTCTTC	CASSIPPKASSYNEQFF
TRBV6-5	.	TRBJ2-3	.	TGTGCCAGCATGTCAGGGCAGAGCACAGATACGCAGTATTTT	CASMSGQSTDTQYF
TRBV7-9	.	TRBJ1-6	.	TGTGCCAGCAGCCCTAGCGGGACCACGGTGTTAAATTCACCCCTCCACTTT	CASSPSGTTVLNSPLHF
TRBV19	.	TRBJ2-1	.	TGTGCCAGTAGTAAGAGTAGCGGACCTCCCTACAATGAGCAGTTCTTC	CASSKSSGPPYNEQFF
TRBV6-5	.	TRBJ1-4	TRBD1	TGTGCCAGCAGTGCCAACAGGGGGCGGGTTGAAAAACTGTTTTTT	CASSANRGRVEKLFF
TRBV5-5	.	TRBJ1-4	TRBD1	TGTGCCAGCACCAGCCAGGGACAGGTTAATGAAAAACTGTTTTTT	CASTSQGQVNEKLFF
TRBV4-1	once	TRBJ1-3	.	TGCGCCAGCAGCCAACTCGTGGCAGGGGCAACGAACACCATATATTTT	CASSQLVAGATNTIYF
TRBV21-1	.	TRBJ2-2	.	TGTGCCAGCATCGACCGTCTAGCGGGGGACACCGGGGAGCTGTTTTTT	CASIDRLAGDTGELFF
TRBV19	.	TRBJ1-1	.	TGTGCCAGTTCTCAGGGAATGACTGAAGCTTTCTTT	CASSQGMTEAFF
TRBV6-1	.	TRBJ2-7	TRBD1	TGTGCCAGCAGCGGGACAGGGGTCGAGCAGTACTTC	CASSGTGVEQYF